The rows below give T cell receptor beta chains drawn from one sample of a study of shared clonotypes between healthy human individuals. Repertoires were generated with immunoSEQ multiplex PCR, while TCRdb's copy carries only in-frame clones and drops some. Of roughly 2,500,000 clones listed, 90% to 95% were seen once; the top ten hold more than 0.35%. Sequenced: naive CD4+ T cells from PBMCs. These TCRs come from a man aged 18 to 35 in good health. Some clones in this sample may be carry-over from other donors' samples. The conserved cysteine and the conserved F or W are not part of the CDR3 here. Fields, in order: J gene, V gene, CDR3 protein.

TRBJ1-1	TRBV7-2	ASSLFLGAGEAF
TRBJ2-5	TRBV11-2	ASSLAPLTGGGGAQY
TRBJ2-5	TRBV18	ASSPGLAQQETQY
TRBJ1-4	TRBV6-6	ASSTTGGRANEKLF
TRBJ1-1	TRBV15	ATSRAAGVNTEAF
TRBJ1-5	TRBV7-3	ASSLGQGWNQPQH
TRBJ2-1	TRBV11-2	ASSSGAGGSYEQF
TRBJ2-3	TRBV7-3	ASSLIVNTQY
TRBJ2-3	TRBV9	ASSSRPLTDTQY
TRBJ2-3	TRBV5-1	ASGVLGGDTQY
TRBJ1-5	TRBV10-2	ASSDAGRLGVGNQPQH
TRBJ1-4	TRBV28	ASSLYRGENEKLF
TRBJ1-3	TRBV18	ASSPTRGENTIY
TRBJ2-7	TRBV5-1	ASSLGYRADEQY
TRBJ2-1	TRBV21-1	ASSKSQTGQAGGRGNEQF
TRBJ2-3	TRBV7-2	ASSSHSDTQY
TRBJ1-2	TRBV14	ASSRSATAYGYT
TRBJ1-2	TRBV7-3	ASSPEGGRGYT
TRBJ2-2	TRBV19	ASSARTSGRQPRELF
TRBJ2-5	TRBV7-9	ASSLELGPTETQY
TRBJ1-1	TRBV2	ASRSQPNTEAF
TRBJ1-1	TRBV28	ASRNAIETEAF
TRBJ2-1	TRBV19	ASSIQLAGKGEQF
TRBJ1-2	TRBV5-6	ASSTRRGPEWGYT
TRBJ2-3	TRBV2	ASTPRAQGGGTQY
TRBJ2-1	TRBV28	ASSLYSRNEQF
TRBJ2-1	TRBV18	ASSPPGLAGGNEQF